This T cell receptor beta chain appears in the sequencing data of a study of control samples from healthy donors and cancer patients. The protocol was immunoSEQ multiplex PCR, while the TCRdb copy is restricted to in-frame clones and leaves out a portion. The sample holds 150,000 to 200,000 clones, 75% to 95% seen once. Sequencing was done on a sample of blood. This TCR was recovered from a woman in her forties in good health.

The CDR3: CASSLMGEEETQYF. CDR3 nucleotides: TGTGCCAGCAGCCTAATGGGAGAGGAAGAGACCCAGTACTTC. The V call is TRBV4-2, the J call TRBJ2-5, with D possibly being TRBD2 (5 bases). This CDR3 is 14 amino acids long. Germline V gene sequence: CDR1 LGHNA, CDR2 YNFKEQ. Trimming took 4 bases from V and 3 from J, leaving 12 bases between them.